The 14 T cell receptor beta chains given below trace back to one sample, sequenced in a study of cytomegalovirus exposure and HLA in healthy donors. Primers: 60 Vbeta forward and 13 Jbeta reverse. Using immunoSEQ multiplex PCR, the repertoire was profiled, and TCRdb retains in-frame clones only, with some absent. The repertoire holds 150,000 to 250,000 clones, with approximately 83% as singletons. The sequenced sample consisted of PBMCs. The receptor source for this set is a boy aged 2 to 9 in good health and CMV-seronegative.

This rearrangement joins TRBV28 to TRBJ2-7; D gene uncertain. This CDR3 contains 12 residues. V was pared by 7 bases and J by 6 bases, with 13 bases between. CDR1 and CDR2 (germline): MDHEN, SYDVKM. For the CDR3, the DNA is TGTGCCAGCAATACGTTGGGCCCCGAGCAGTACTTC. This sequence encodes CASNTLGPEQYF.

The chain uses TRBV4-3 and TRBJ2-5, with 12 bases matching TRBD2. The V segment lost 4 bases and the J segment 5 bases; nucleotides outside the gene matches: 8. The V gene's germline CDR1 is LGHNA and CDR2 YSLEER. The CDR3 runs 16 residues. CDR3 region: CASSPQLAGGRETQYF. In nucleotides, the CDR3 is TGCGCCAGCAGCCCACAGCTAGCGGGGGGGCGGGAGACCCAGTACTTC.

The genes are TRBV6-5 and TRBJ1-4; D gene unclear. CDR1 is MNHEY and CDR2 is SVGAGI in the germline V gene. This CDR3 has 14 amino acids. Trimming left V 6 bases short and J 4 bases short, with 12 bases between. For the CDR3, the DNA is TGTGCCAGCAGGGTGGGCATTAATAATGAAAAACTGTTTTTT. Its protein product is CASRVGINNEKLFF.

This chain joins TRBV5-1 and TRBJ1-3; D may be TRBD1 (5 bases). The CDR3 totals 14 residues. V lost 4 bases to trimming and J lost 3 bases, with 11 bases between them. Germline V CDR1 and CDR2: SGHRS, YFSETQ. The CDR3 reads CASSPRGIGNTIYF. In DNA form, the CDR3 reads TGCGCCAGCAGCCCCCGGGGGATTGGAAACACCATATATTTT.

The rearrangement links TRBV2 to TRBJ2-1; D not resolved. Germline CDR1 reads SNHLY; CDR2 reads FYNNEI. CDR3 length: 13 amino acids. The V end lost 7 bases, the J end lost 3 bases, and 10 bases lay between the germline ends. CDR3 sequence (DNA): TGTGCCAGCATTCCCGACATCTACAATGAGCAGTTCTTC. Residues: CASIPDIYNEQFF.

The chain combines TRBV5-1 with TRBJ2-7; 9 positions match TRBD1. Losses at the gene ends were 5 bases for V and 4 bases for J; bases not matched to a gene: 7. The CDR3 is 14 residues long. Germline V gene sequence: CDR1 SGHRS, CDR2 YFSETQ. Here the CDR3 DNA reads TGCGCCAGCAGTTTCGGGACAGGGTTTTACGAGCAGTACTTC. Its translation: CASSFGTGFYEQYF.

Written as DNA, the CDR3 is TGTGCCAGCAGCTTAGTTAGCGGGGGGGCCCGTGAGCAGTTCTTC. Its translation: CASSLVSGGAREQFF. This chain links TRBV7-6 with TRBJ2-1, with TRBD2 matching 11 bases. Germline CDR1 is SGHVS and CDR2 is FNYEAQ. The CDR3 is 15 amino acids. V gave up 1 base and J gave up 9 bases; unmatched junction bases: 5.

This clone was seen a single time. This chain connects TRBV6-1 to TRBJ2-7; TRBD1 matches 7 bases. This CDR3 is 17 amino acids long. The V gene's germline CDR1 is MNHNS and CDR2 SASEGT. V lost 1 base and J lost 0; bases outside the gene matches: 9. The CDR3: CASSEGWGTASSYEQYF. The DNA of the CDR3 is TGTGCCAGCAGTGAAGGGTGGGGGACAGCGAGCTCCTACGAGCAGTACTTC.

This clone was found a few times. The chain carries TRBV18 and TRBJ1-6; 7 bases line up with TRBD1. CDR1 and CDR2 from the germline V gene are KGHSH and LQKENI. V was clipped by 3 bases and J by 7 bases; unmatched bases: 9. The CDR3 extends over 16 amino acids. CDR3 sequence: CASSPRDSGGNSPLHF. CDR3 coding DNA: TGTGCCAGCTCACCTCGGGACAGCGGCGGGAATTCACCCCTCCACTTT. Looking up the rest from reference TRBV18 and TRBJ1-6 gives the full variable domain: NAGVMQNPRHLVRRRGQEARLRCSPMKGHSHVYWYRQLPEEGLKFMVYLQKENIIDESGMPKERFSAEFPKEGPSILRIQQVVRGDSAAYFCASSPRDSGGNSPLHFGNGTRLTVT.

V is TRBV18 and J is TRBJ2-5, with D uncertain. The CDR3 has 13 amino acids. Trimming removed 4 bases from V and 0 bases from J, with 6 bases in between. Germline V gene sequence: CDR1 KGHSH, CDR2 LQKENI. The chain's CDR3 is CASSLLYQETQYF. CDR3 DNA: TGTGCCAGCTCACTACTGTACCAAGAGACCCAGTACTTC.

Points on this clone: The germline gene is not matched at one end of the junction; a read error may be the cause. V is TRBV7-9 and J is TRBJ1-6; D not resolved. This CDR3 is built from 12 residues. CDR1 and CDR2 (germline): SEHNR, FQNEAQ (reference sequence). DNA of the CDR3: TGTTCCAGCAGCTCCCTTAATTCACCCCTCCACTTT. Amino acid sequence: CSSSSLNSPLHF.

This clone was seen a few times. The CDR3 DNA follows: TGTGCCAGCCGTGGACAAAGCCTTGCAACTAATGAAAAACTGTTTTTT. Its protein product is CASRGQSLATNEKLFF. The rearrangement links TRBV6-1 to TRBJ1-4; a possible D gene is TRBD1 (5 bases). Germline CDR1 is MNHNS and CDR2 is SASEGT. The CDR3 extends over 16 amino acids. Trimming took off 8 bases at V and 0 bases at J, with 16 bases between the two ends.

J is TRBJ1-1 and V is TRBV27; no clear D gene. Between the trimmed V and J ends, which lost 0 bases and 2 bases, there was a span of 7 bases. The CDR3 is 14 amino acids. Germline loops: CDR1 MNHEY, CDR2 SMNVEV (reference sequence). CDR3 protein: CASSLSAENTEAFF. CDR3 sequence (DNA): TGTGCCAGCAGTTTATCGGCAGAAAACACTGAAGCTTTCTTT.

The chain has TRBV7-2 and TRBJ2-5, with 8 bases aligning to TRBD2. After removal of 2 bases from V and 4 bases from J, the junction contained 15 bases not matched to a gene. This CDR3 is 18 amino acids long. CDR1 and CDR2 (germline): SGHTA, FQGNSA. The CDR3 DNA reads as TGTGCCAGCAGCTTATCTGGTTGGGCGGGGGGCCGCGCAGAGACCCAGTACTTC. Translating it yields CASSLSGWAGGRAETQYF. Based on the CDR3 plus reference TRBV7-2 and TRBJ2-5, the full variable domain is GAGVSQSPSNKVTEKGKDVELRCDPISGHTALYWYRQSLGQGLEFLIYFQGNSAPDKSGLPSDRFSAERTGGSVSTLTIQRTQQEDSAVYLCASSLSGWAGGRAETQYFGPGTRLLVL.